This T cell receptor (beta chain) was profiled in a study of blood T cells in healthy people across ages. Study conclusions and caveats: Diversity was higher, and naive CD4+ cells more numerous, in long-lived donors than in aged donors. Roughly linearly, TCR beta diversity per million T cells fell as age increased.

This clonotype was seen a handful of times. Its antigen remains unidentified. Germline lookup yields CDR1 WSHSY and CDR2 SAAADI. This CDR3 contains 14 residues. Trimming removed 0 bases from V and 5 bases from J, with 10 bases in between. Alongside a J-beta primer mix, a sample-barcoded 5' primer served in a second PCR lasting about 7 to 12 cycles. TCRdb called the 5' RACE reads again in MiXCR, with one record for every CDR3 protein. The sample consists of roughly 900,000 distinct CDR3 sequences, about 28% of them appearing once. V is TRBV10-2 and J is TRBJ1-1; tentatively, D is TRBD1 (5 bases). This clonotype originated in a woman of 80 years or more in good health. Sequenced: blood. CDR3 protein: CASSESGELTEAFF. The DNA of the CDR3 is TGCGCCAGCAGTGAGTCGGGGGAATTGACTGAAGCTTTCTTT.